This T cell receptor (beta chain) came from a study of OX40 agonist ivuxolimab in advanced cancers. Background on the whole study: Ivuxolimab, which targeted the costimulatory receptor OX40 (CD134), was an agonistic, fully human IgG2 monoclonal antibody. Intravenous ivuxolimab was administered to patients every 2 weeks at six dose levels: 0.01, 0.1, 0.3, 1.5, 3 and 10 mg/kg. Of the approximately 50 patients in dose escalation, around 20 had hepatocellular carcinoma, approximately 15 had melanoma, 9 had renal cell carcinoma and 9 had head and neck cancer. The dose-escalation cohort was about 83% male with a mean age of approximately 60 years, ranging from roughly 20 to 80. Prior anti-PD-1, anti-PD-L1 or anti-CTLA-4 therapy was permitted, and checkpoint inhibitors had been received by more than 35% of dose-escalation patients. Partial responses were achieved by three dose-escalation patients, of whom one had hepatocellular carcinoma and two had cutaneous melanoma. Peripheral TCRbeta sequencing was intended to test whether TCR sequence diversity was altered and clonal T-cell expansion was caused by ivuxolimab. The paper covers the monotherapy dose-escalation part of the phase I ivuxolimab trial, which included N of about 51 patients. Broad study findings and their caveats: The antigen specificity of the peripheral T cells that underwent clonal expansion was not determined. After ivuxolimab, more expanded clones were found on average in CD8+ T cells than in CD4+ T cells. In partial responders in the 0.1-3.0 mg/kg groups, normalized peripheral clonal expansion was found to be among the lowest, especially among CD8+ T cells. Low levels of normalized T-cell clonal expansion were also seen in some patients who did not respond. Clonal expansion of both CD4+ and CD8+ blood T cells was observed from baseline to week 6 at doses 0.1 to 3.0 mg/kg.

The trial excluded patients who had a history of autoimmune disease or were on systemic immunosuppression. Peripheral blood for TCR sequencing was collected from all dose cohorts at baseline, on cycle 4 day 1, and on cycle 7 day 1. The samples were taken from a phase I, first-in-human, multicenter, open-label dose-escalation trial of ivuxolimab. The trial enrolled adults with locally advanced or metastatic head and neck squamous cell, hepatocellular, melanoma or renal cell carcinoma. Before TCR sequencing, CD4+ and CD8+ T cells were separately sorted from peripheral blood. Genomic DNA was isolated from the sorted cells so that the TCRbeta CDR3 region could be sequenced. The immunoSEQ Assay was used for sequencing of TCRbeta CDR3 regions. Drawn from immuneACCESS, this table holds only the in-frame rearrangements with V and J called that TCRdb kept. Clones are partly lost; checked studies trace under half to an unresolved V gene and leave the rest unexplained. The sample table records some 150,000 clones; roughly nine tenths of these occur just once. Clones ranked in the top ten supply approximately 1% of the sample.

The germline V gene (reference sequence) gives CDR1 as LNHDA and CDR2 as SQIVND. The V end gives up 4 bases and the J end 3 bases, leaving 9 bases in the junction not matched to a gene. Measured from the cysteine to the phenylalanine, the CDR3 is 17 residues long. Just the 51-base CDR3 DNA is kept, in frame starting at base 1. About this clone: The antigen it binds to is not known. No much larger clone is present one base from it, and per-base qualities are unavailable.

Recombination linked TRBV19 to TRBJ2-7, and 13 bases in between align with TRBD2. The sample in question was CD4+ or CD8+ T cells sorted from blood, obtained in a trial of the OX40 agonist ivuxolimab. This clonotype was sampled from an adult with an advanced solid tumor such as melanoma, head and neck, liver or kidney cancer. The sequenced DNA: TGTGCCAGTAGTACCGACAGGGGACTAGCGGGAATCTACGAGCAGTACTTC. This gives the protein CASSTDRGLAGIYEQYF.